This T cell receptor beta chain came from a study of CD8+ T cells in alopecia areata. The authors extracted RNA and reverse transcribed it into cDNA as the sequencing template. Sequenced by immunoSEQ multiplex PCR; TCRdb stores in-frame clones only, minus some. The sample includes 90,000 to 150,000 clones, about 50% of them seen just once. V lost 4 bases to trimming and J lost 4 bases, with 11 bases between them. This CDR3 region has 12 residues. The germline V gene encodes CDR1 SQVTM and CDR2 ANQGSEA. As to treatment: oral pan-JAK inhibitor, 5-10 mg twice daily. The material sequenced was CD4+ T cells sorted from blood, taken at week 4, from a patient treated with tofacitinib. The clonotype comes from a human donor with alopecia areata. The rearrangement joins TRBV29-1 to TRBJ2-7, with unresolved D. The CDR3 sequence is CSVVRNQYEQYF. CDR3 bases: TGCAGCGTTGTCCGGAATCAATACGAGCAGTACTTC.